The 8 T cell receptor beta chains below come from one sample, sequenced in a study of monozygotic twins with inflammatory bowel disease. TCRdb reanalyzed the 5' RACE reads, giving one entry per CDR3 protein sequence and no DNA. Its table records 210,000 or so distinct CDR3 sequences. The sequenced sample consisted of blood. Every receptor here comes from a human donor with ulcerative colitis or Crohn's disease, or a healthy co-twin of an affected twin (not recorded which).

This chain connects TRBV7-2 to TRBJ1-2. This CDR3 region has 16 residues. The germline V gene encodes CDR1 SGHTA and CDR2 FQGNSA. The CDR3 protein is CASSLAARFSNYGYTF.

CDR3 sequence reads: CASSLIAGAYEQYF. The V gene is TRBV12-3 or TRBV12-4, the J gene TRBJ2-7; TCRdb selects TRBD2, and the lack of DNA leaves this call unchecked. CDR3 length: 14 amino acids.

The CDR3 loop reads CASSVRGATDTQYF. The gene calls are TRBV5-4 and TRBJ2-3; the TCRdb D gene call, TRBD1, has no DNA to confirm it. This CDR3 has 14 amino acids. Germline V gene lookup returns CDR1 SGHNT and CDR2 YYREEE (reference sequence).

V usage is TRBV27 and J usage is TRBJ2-3; TCRdb names TRBD2, which stays unverified in the absence of DNA. Per the germline V gene, CDR1 is MNHEY and CDR2 is SMNVEV (reference sequence). This CDR3 spans 16 amino acids. The CDR3 protein is CASSFASGIGSDTQYF.

V is TRBV27 and J is TRBJ1-6; TCRdb's assignment of TRBD1 cannot be checked, as there is no DNA. CDR3 length: 15 residues. Germline V gene sequence: CDR1 MNHEY, CDR2 SMNVEV (reference sequence). CDR3 amino acids: CASSEYRLADSPLHF.

The V gene is TRBV10-3, the J gene TRBJ2-3; TCRdb's D call of TRBD2 is untestable without DNA. Germline V gene data show CDR1 as ENHRY and CDR2 as SYGVKD. This CDR3 is 15 amino acids long. CDR3 region: CAINSLAGGTDTQYF.

The J gene is TRBJ1-5, the V gene TRBV20-1. CDR1 is DFQATT and CDR2 is SNEGSKA in the germline V gene (reference sequence). The CDR3 runs to 15 residues. The CDR3 protein is CSARSVGEPRQPQHF.

The chain has TRBV29-1 and TRBJ1-2; TCRdb picks TRBD1, but there is no DNA to check that call. Per the germline V gene, CDR1 is SQVTM and CDR2 is ANQGSEA. The CDR3 totals 13 residues. The CDR3 loop reads CSVPGHNNYGYTF.